One and the same sample provided the 9 T cell receptor beta chains below, sequenced in a study of blood T cell repertoires in COVID-19. Repertoires were generated with immunoSEQ multiplex PCR, while TCRdb's copy carries only in-frame clones and drops some. The table has approximately 150,000 clones, around 90% seen once. Material for sequencing was PBMCs or T cells enriched from blood (not recorded which). These receptors all stem from a woman between 40 and 50 years old who had been exposed to COVID-19.

Here the CDR3 DNA reads TGTGCCAGCAGTGACAGGGCGACCTATGGCTACACCTTC. It codes for CASSDRATYGYTF. The V gene is TRBV6-1, the J gene TRBJ1-2; possible D gene TRBD1, 5 bases. The CDR3 runs to 13 residues. V was pared by 3 bases and J by 4 bases, with 9 bases between. Germline V gene data show CDR1 as MNHNS and CDR2 as SASEGT.

This clone showed up just once. J is TRBJ1-1 and V is TRBV9; 9 positions agree with TRBD1. The trim removed 0 bases at V and 6 bases at J, leaving 3 bases unmatched. The germline V gene encodes CDR1 SGDLS and CDR2 YYNGEE. The CDR3 has 14 amino acids. CDR3 loop: CASSVDGQGSEAFF. The DNA for the CDR3 is TGTGCCAGCAGCGTAGACGGACAGGGGTCTGAAGCTTTCTTT.

This chain links TRBV12-3 or TRBV12-4 with TRBJ2-7, with 7 bases fitting TRBD1. The CDR3 spans 13 residues. J gave up 3 bases and V 3 bases, and 2 bases lay outside the gene matches. CDR3 loop: CASSFGQVYEQYF. The CDR3 DNA follows: TGTGCCAGCAGTTTCGGACAGGTCTACGAGCAGTACTTC.

The CDR3 bases are TGCGCCAGCAGCCAGGGACAGGCATTATATAGCAATCAGCCCCAGCATTTT. As protein: CASSQGQALYSNQPQHF. The rearrangement joins TRBV4-1 to TRBJ1-5; TRBD1 agrees at 8 bases. Germline CDR1 and CDR2: MGHRA and YSYEKL. Germline trimming cut 3 bases from V and 0 bases from J; bases unmatched to any gene: 7. The CDR3 length is 17 residues.

This clone was picked up one time. The J gene is TRBJ2-2, the V gene TRBV14; D unclear. The germline V and J ends were trimmed by 4 bases and 7 bases, with 10 bases remaining between them. Per germline, CDR1 SGHDN and CDR2 FVKESK. CDR3 length: 13 residues. CDR3 loop: CASSPQELGELFF. CDR3 sequence (DNA): TGTGCCAGCAGCCCCCAGGAACTCGGGGAGCTGTTTTTT.

V usage is TRBV6-5 and J usage is TRBJ1-6; no firm D call. Per germline, CDR1 MNHEY and CDR2 SVGAGI. The CDR3 totals 13 residues. The V gene lost 6 bases and the J gene lost 10 bases, with 13 bases spanning the gap. The chain's CDR3 is CASRTESRSPLHF. The CDR3 DNA is TGTGCCAGCAGAACAGAGTCCAGGTCACCCCTCCACTTT.

The genes are TRBV2 and TRBJ2-1; D unresolved. The CDR3 is made up of 15 amino acids. V was trimmed by 3 bases and J by 5 bases, leaving 14 bases between them. Germline CDR1 is SNHLY and CDR2 is FYNNEI. CDR3 nucleotides: TGTGCCAGCAGTGAGCGAGCACCCATCAACAATGAGCAGTTCTTC. Its protein product is CASSERAPINNEQFF.

The chain uses TRBV27 and TRBJ2-7, with D uncertain. This CDR3 region has 13 residues. The V end lost 4 bases, the J end lost 3 bases, and 10 bases lay between the germline ends. Germline V gene data show CDR1 as MNHEY and CDR2 as SMNVEV (reference sequence). The CDR3 bases are TGTGCCAGCAGTTCCTCGCCAGTCTACGAGCAGTACTTC. Its translation is CASSSSPVYEQYF.

This clone came up a few times. The DNA of the CDR3 is TGTGCCAGTAGTATAAGGCTAGCGGGCTCCTACGAGCAGTACTTC. Translating gives CASSIRLAGSYEQYF. V is TRBV19 and J is TRBJ2-7, with 8 bases aligning to TRBD2. From germline, CDR1 is LNHDA and CDR2 SQIVND (reference sequence). Trimming cost V 2 bases and J 0 bases; bases outside gene matches: 3. The CDR3 consists of 15 residues.